This T cell receptor (beta chain) was identified during a study of blood T cell repertoires in COVID-19. Only in-frame clones appear in the TCRdb table, and some are missing; sequencing was by immunoSEQ multiplex PCR. The top ten clones hold 13% to 15% of a sample with around 30,000 clones, about 90% of them seen once. Trimming took 0 bases from V and 5 from J; bases not matched to a gene: 3. The CDR3 runs 14 residues. Germline CDR1 and CDR2: SGHRS and YFSETQ. This rearrangement joins TRBV5-1 to TRBJ2-5, with TRBD1 matching 8 bases. This clonotype originated in a human donor with active COVID-19. The donor label of this sample is uncertain. Source material: peripheral blood. In DNA form, the CDR3 reads TGCGCCAGCAGCTTGGGACAGGGGAGGGAGACCCAGTACTTC. Encoded protein: CASSLGQGRETQYF.